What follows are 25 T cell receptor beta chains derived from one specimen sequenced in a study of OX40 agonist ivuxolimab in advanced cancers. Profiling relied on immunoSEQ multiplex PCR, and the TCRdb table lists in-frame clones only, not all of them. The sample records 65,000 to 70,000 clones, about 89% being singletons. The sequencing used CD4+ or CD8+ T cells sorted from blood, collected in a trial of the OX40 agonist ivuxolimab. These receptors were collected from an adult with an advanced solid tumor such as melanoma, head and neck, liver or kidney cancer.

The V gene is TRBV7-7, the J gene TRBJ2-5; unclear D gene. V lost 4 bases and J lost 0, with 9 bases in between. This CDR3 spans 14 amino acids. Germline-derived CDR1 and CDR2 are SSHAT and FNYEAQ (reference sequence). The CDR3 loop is CASSSGSNQETQYF. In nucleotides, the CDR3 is TGTGCCAGCAGCTCCGGATCAAACCAAGAGACCCAGTACTTC.

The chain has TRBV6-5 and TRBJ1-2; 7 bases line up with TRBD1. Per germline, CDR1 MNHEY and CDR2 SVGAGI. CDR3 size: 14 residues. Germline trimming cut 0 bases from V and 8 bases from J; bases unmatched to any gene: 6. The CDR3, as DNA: TGTGCCAGCAGTTACTCAGGGGGCGCATTCGGCTACACCTTC. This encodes CASSYSGGAFGYTF.

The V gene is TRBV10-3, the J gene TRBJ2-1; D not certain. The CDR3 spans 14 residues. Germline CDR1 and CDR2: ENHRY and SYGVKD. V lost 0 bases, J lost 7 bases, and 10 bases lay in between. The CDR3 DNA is TGTGCCATCAGTGAGTCTGTGGTCCGGAATGAGCAGTTCTTC. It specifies CAISESVVRNEQFF.

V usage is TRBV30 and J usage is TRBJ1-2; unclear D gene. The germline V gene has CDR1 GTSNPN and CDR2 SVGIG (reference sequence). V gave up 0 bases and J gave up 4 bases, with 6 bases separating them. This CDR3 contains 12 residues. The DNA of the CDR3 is TGTGCCTGGAGTGTAGGACTCTATGGCTACACCTTC. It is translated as CAWSVGLYGYTF. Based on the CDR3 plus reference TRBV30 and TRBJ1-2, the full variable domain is SQTIHQWPATLVQPVGSPLSLECTVEGTSNPNLYWYRQAAGRGLQLLFYSVGIGQISSEVPQNLSASRPQDRQFILSSKKLLLSDSGFYLCAWSVGLYGYTFGSGTRLTVV.

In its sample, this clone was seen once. Written as DNA, the CDR3 is TGTGCCAGCAGCTTAGTAGCCCTGGCCTCACCCCTCCACTTT. It encodes CASSLVALASPLHF. The J gene is TRBJ1-6, the V gene TRBV7-2; D remains ambiguous. The V gene's germline CDR1 is SGHTA and CDR2 FQGNSA. Trimming took off 1 base at V and 10 bases at J, with 11 bases between the two ends. This CDR3 region has 14 residues. Filled out from reference TRBV7-2 and TRBJ1-6, the complete variable domain reads GAGVSQSPSNKVTEKGKDVELRCDPISGHTALYWYRQSLGQGLEFLIYFQGNSAPDKSGLPSDRFSAERTGGSVSTLTIQRTQQEDSAVYLCASSLVALASPLHFGNGTRLTVT.

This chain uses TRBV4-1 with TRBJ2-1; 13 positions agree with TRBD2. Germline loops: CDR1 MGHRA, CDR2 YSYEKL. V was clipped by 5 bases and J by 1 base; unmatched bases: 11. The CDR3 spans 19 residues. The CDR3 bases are TGCGCCAGCAGCGGCATGAGGGGACTAGCGGGATTGTCCTACAATGAGCAGTTCTTC. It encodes CASSGMRGLAGLSYNEQFF.

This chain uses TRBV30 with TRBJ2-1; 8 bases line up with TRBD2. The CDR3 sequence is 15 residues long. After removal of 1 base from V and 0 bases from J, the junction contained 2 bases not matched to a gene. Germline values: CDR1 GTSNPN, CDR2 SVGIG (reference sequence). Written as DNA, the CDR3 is TGTGCCTGGAGTGAAGGGACTAGCTCCTACAATGAGCAGTTCTTC. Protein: CAWSEGTSSYNEQFF.

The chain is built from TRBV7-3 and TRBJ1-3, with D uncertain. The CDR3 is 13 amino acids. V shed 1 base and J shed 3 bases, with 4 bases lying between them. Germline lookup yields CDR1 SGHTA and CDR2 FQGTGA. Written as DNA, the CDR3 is TGTGCCAGCAGCTTAAGTCTTGGAAACACCATATATTTT. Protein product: CASSLSLGNTIYF. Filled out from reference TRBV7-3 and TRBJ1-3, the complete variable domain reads GAGVSQTPSNKVTEKGKYVELRCDPISGHTALYWYRQSLGQGPEFLIYFQGTGAADDSGLPNDRFFAVRPEGSVSTLKIQRTERGDSAVYLCASSLSLGNTIYFGEGSWLTVV.

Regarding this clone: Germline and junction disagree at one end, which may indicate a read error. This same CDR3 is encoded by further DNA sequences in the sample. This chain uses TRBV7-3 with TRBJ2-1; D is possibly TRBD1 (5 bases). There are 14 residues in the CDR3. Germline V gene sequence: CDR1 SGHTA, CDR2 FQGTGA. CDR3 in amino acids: CASSLTGAFDEQFF. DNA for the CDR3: TGTGCCAGCAGCCTAACAGGCGCGTTTGATGAGCAGTTCTTC.

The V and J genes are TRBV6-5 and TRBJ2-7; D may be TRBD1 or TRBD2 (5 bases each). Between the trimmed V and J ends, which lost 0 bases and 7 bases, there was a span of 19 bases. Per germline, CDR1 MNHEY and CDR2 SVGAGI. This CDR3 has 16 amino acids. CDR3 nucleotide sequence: TGTGCCAGCAGTTACTCGAAAGGCAGGGAGTCTAGGGAGCAGTACTTC. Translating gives CASSYSKGRESREQYF.

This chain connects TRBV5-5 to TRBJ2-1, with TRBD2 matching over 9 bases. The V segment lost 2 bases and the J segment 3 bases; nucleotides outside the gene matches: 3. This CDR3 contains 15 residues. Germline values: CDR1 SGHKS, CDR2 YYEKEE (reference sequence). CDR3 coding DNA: TGTGCCAGCAGCTTCAGACTAGCGGACTACAATGAGCAGTTCTTC. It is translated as CASSFRLADYNEQFF.

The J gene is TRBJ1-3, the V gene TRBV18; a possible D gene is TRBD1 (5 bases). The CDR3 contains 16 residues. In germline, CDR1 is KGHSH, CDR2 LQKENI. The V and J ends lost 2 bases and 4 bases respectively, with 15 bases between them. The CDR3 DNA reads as TGTGCCAGCTCACCAGGGACTACATACGCCGGAAACACCATATATTTT. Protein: CASSPGTTYAGNTIYF.

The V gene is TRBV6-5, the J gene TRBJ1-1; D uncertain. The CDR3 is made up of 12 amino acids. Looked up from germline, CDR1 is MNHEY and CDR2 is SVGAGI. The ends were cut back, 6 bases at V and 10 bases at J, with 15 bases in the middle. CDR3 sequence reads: CASRATTQTAFF. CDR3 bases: TGTGCCAGCAGGGCCACTACACAGACAGCTTTCTTT.

The CDR3 region is CASRDRVGGNEQFF. The CDR3 bases are TGTGCCAGCAGAGACAGGGTTGGCGGCAATGAGCAGTTCTTC. The chain is built from TRBV25-1 and TRBJ2-1, with TRBD1 identical over 7 bases. J gave up 6 bases and V 6 bases, and 8 bases lay outside the gene matches. This CDR3 contains 14 residues. Germline CDR1 and CDR2: MGHDK and SYGVNS.

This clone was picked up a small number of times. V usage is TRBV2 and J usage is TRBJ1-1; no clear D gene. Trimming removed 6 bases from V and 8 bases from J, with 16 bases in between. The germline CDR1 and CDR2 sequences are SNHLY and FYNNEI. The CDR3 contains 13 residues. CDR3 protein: CASSREGVYEAFF. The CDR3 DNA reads TGTGCCAGCAGCCGCGAGGGTGTCTACGAAGCTTTCTTT.

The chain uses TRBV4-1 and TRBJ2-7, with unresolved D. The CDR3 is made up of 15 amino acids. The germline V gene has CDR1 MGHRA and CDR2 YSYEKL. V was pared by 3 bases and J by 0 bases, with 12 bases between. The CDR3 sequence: CASSHTDGRSYEQYF. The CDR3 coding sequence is TGCGCCAGCAGCCACACCGACGGCCGCTCCTACGAGCAGTACTTC.

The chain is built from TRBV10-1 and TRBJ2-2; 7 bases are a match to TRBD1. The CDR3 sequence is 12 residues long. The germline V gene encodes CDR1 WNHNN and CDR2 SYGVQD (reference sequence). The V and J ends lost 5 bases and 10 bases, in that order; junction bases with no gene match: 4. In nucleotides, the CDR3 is TGCGCCAGCAGTACGACAGGGAAGGAGCTGTTTTTT. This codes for CASSTTGKELFF.

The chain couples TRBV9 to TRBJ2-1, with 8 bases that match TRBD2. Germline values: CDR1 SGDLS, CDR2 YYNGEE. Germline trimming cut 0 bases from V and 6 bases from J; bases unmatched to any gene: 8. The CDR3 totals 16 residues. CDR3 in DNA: TGTGCCAGCAGCGTAGGGGCCGGGAGGGCCGGCAATGAGCAGTTCTTC. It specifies CASSVGAGRAGNEQFF.

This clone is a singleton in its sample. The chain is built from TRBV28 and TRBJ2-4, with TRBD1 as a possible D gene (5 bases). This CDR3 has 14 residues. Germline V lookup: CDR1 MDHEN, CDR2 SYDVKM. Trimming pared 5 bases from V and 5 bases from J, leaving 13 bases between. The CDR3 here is CASSPQGLQNIQYF. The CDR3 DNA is TGTGCCAGCAGTCCGCAGGGTCTACAAAACATTCAGTACTTC.

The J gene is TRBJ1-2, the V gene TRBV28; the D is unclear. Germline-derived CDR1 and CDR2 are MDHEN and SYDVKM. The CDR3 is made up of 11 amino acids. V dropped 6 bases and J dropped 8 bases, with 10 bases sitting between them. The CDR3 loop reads CASRYPQGYTF. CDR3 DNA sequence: TGTGCCAGCAGATACCCTCAGGGCTACACCTTC.

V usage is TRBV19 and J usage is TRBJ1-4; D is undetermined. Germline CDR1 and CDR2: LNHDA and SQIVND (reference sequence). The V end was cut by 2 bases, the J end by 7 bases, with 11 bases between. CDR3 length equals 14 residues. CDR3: CASSIYLGGEKLFF. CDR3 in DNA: TGTGCCAGTAGTATATACCTGGGAGGTGAAAAACTGTTTTTT.

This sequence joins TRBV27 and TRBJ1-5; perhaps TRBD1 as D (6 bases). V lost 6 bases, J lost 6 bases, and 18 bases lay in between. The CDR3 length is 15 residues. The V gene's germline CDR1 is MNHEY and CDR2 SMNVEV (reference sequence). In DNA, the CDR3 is TGTGCCAGCAGCAACGGGGCCCTGACAGGTCAGCCCCAGCATTTT. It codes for CASSNGALTGQPQHF.

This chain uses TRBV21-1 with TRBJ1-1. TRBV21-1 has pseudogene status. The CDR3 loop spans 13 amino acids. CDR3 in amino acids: CASSCGGGTEAFF. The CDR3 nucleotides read TGTGCCAGCAGCTGTGGGGGAGGGACTGAAGCTTTCTTT.

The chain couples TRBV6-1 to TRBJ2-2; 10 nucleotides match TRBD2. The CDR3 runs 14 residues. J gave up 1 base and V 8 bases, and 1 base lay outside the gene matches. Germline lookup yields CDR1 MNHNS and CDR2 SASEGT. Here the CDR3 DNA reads TGTGCCAGCCGGACTAGCGGGAACACCGGGGAGCTGTTTTTT. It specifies CASRTSGNTGELFF.

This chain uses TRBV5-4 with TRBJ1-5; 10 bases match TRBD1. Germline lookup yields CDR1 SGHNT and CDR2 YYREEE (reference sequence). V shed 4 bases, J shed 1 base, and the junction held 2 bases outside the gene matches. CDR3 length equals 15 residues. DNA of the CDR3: TGTGCCAGCAGCAAGGACAGGGGGAGCAATCAGCCCCAGCATTTT. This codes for CASSKDRGSNQPQHF.